This T cell receptor beta chain was identified in a study of T-cell reconstitution after alpha-beta-depleted transplantation in children. Construction of the TCRbeta library involved unique molecular identifiers. TCRdb recomputed calls from the PCR reads with MiXCR, one row per CDR3 protein. The sample carries a few hundred thousand distinct CDR3 sequences, 13% recorded once. V shed 0 bases and J 0 bases; nucleotides not matched to a gene: 10. This CDR3 has 19 residues. CDR1 is SGDLS, CDR2 YYNGEE, per germline. This clonotype was obtained from a male patient younger than 18 who had a stem cell transplant for acute myeloid leukemia, so the T cells may come from the graft donor. The chain links TRBV9 to TRBJ2-3; 10 bases are a match to TRBD2. The sequenced sample was PBMCs, mostly from graft donor cells, obtained 360 days after TCRalphabeta/CD19-depleted stem cell transplant. This CDR3 reads CASSVGPVLAGSSTDTQYF. The CDR3 DNA sequence: TGTGCCAGCAGCGTAGGGCCGGTACTAGCGGGGTCTAGCACAGATACGCAGTATTTT.